Many counts were recorded for the clone carrying this T cell receptor (beta chain). The data belong to a study of regulatory T cells in long-lasting Graves disease. This CDR3 has 16 amino acids. V was trimmed by 2 bases and J by 0 bases, leaving 11 bases between them. Time point: newly diagnosed GD, antithyroid drugs for less than 3 months. PBMC RNA served as the TCR library source. The authors built TCR beta libraries using iRepertoire HTBI primers and Arm-PCR of CDR3 regions. In TCRdb, the multiplex PCR reads were re-called with MiXCR into one record per CDR3 protein. The sample includes under 450,000 distinct CDR3 sequences, about an eighth seen only once; the top ten take approximately 17%. These data were likewise used in another study, on T cells in Graves' hyperthyroidism and ophthalmopathy. That source reports: Stable Graves' hyperthyroidism denoted no ophthalmopathy progression over 18 months.

The source of this sequence is a woman younger than 35 with Graves disease. The chain uses TRBV12-3 or TRBV12-4 and TRBJ1-5, with a weak D call TRBD1 (6 bases). Sample: peripheral blood mononuclear cells (PBMCs), taken at new diagnosis, from a patient treated with antithyroid drugs. The CDR3 nucleotides read TGTGCCAGCAGTTTAAGCTGGACAGATAGCAATCAGCCCCAGCATTTT. Protein: CASSLSWTDSNQPQHF.